This T cell receptor beta chain emerged from a study of shared clonotypes between healthy human individuals. Turning to the study itself: Each donor's CD8 memory used one plate, CD8 naive two, each CD4 subset three.

Caucasian adults living in Nashville, Tennessee, provided all samples. Methods used by the authors: There were no quality scores in the junction-only immunoSEQ sequences, so filtering differed. Here immunoSEQ multiplex PCR was the method, and the copy in TCRdb shows in-frame clones only, minus some. The V and J calls and clone size are taken from that table; D and trimming were inferred from the DNA. Of about 1,500,000 clones in the sample, roughly 96% were seen once. Germline assignment: CDR1 WNHNN and CDR2 SYGVQD (reference sequence). The CDR3 is 11 amino acids. Trimming removed 4 bases at V and 5 bases at J, with 5 bases between.

Sequenced material: naive CD4+ T cells sorted from blood. Subset reported: CD45RA+ positively selected. The receptor's source is a man aged 30 to 39 in good health. J is TRBJ2-5 and V is TRBV10-1; D is ambiguous. The CDR3 bases are TGCGCCAGCAGTGGAGGTGAGACCCAGTACTTC. Translation gives CASSGGETQYF.